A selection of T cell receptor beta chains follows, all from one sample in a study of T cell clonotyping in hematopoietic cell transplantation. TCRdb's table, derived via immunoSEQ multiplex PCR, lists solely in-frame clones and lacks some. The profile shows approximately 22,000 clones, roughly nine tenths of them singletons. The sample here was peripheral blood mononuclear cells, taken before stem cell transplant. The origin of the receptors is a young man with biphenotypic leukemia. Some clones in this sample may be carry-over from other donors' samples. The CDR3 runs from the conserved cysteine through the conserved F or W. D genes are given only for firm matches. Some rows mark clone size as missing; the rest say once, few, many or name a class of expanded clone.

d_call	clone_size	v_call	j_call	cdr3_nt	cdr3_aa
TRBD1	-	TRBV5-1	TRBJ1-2	TGCGCCAGCTTTCCGGGACAGGGGGCGAACTATGGCTACACCTTC	CASFPGQGANYGYTF
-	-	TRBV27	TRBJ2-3	TGTGCCAGCAGTTTCCGGGCAGGGTTGACAGATACGCAGTATTTT	CASSFRAGLTDTQYF
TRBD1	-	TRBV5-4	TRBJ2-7	TGTGCCAGCAGCAGTGGACAGGGGGGTTCCCTCACCTACGAGCAGTACTTC	CASSSGQGGSLTYEQYF
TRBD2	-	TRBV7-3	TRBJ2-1	TGTGCCAGCAAACTGGCTAGCGGGACGGACAAGCAGTTCTTC	CASKLASGTDKQFF
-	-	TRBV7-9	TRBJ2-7	TGTGCCACAATGGCCGAGTTTGGCTACGAGCAGTACTTC	CATMAEFGYEQYF
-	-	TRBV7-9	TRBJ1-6	TGTGCCAGCAGCTTCGGACTGACAAATTCACCCCTCCACTTT	CASSFGLTNSPLHF
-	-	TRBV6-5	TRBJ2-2	TGTGCCAGCTCCCCTCGGTTACGGATCCCCGGGGAGCTGTTTTTT	CASSPRLRIPGELFF
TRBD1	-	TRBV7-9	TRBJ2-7	TGTGCCAGCAGCTTAGGGGGACAGAGTGAGCAGTACTTC	CASSLGGQSEQYF
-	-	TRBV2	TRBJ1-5	TGTGCCAGCAGTGAAGAGGCTAGTTTCAATCAGCCCCAGCATTTT	CASSEEASFNQPQHF
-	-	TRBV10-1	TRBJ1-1	TGCGCCAGCAGTGGACAGCCGAACACTGAAGCTTTCTTT	CASSGQPNTEAFF
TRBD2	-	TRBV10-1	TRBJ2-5	TGCGCCAGCAGCCGTAAACTAGCGATCCTAGAGACCCAGTACTTC	CASSRKLAILETQYF
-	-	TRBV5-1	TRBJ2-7	TGCGCCAGCAGCTTGGACGGGGCCTCTTACGAGCAGTACTTC	CASSLDGASYEQYF
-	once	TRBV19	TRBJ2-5	TGTGCCAGTAGTCCCGGGGTACAAGAGACCCAGTACTTC	CASSPGVQETQYF
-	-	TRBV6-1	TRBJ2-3	TGTGCCAGCAGGGATATCTGGGCGACAGATACGCAGTATTTT	CASRDIWATDTQYF
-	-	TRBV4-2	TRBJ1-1	TGTGCCAGCAGCCAAGCGACAGGGAACACTGAAGCTTTCTTT	CASSQATGNTEAFF
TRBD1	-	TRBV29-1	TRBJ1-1	TGCAGCGTGAAACCGGGACAGCGCCTTATGAACACTGAAGCTTTCTTT	CSVKPGQRLMNTEAFF
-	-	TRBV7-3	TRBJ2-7	TGTGCCAGCAGCTTAGTGGCAGGGGCGTCCTACGAGCAGTACTTC	CASSLVAGASYEQYF
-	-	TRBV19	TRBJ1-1	TGTGCCAGTAGGGAGTCGGGGGGCACTGAAGCTTTCTTT	CASRESGGTEAFF
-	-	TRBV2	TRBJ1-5	TGTGCCAGCAGTGAACTTTGGGGGGATAGCAATCAGCCCCAGCATTTT	CASSELWGDSNQPQHF
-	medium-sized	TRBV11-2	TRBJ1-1	TGTGCCAGCAGCGTCAATGCAGGGATTGAAGCTTTCTTT	CASSVNAGIEAFF
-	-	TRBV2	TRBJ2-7	TGTGCCAGCAGTGACCAGGGTTACTACGAGCAGTACTTC	CASSDQGYYEQYF
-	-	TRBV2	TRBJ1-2	TGTGCCAGCAGTGAAGGGTGGGGTTATGGCTACACCTTC	CASSEGWGYGYTF
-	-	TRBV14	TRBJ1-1	TGTGCCAGCAGCCCTAGCTCGGGGCTTGAAGCTTTCTTT	CASSPSSGLEAFF
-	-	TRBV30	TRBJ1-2	TGTGCCTGGACCCAAGGGACCATTGGGGGCTACACCTTC	CAWTQGTIGGYTF
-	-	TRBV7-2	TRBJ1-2	TGTGCCAGCAGCCCCCTGGGAGACACGGTCTATGGCTACACCTTC	CASSPLGDTVYGYTF
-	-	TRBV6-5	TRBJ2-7	TGTGCCAGCAGTTACCGGGACTCAAGGAACGAGCAGTACTTC	CASSYRDSRNEQYF